These 11 T cell receptor beta chains came from one sample sequenced in a study of Graves' ophthalmopathy and Graves' hyperthyroidism. Amplified material comprised TCR beta CDR3 regions derived from RNA transcripts. Investigators did first-round RT-PCR with HTBI primers, then second-round multiplex PCR. MiXCR, applied by TCRdb to the multiplex PCR reads, yields one record per CDR3 protein. This sample has 230,000 or so distinct CDR3 sequences, with about 47% found just once. Sequences were obtained from peripheral blood. The receptors come from an adult man with Graves' ophthalmopathy.

This clonotype was seen a handful of times. The genes are TRBV12-3 or TRBV12-4 and TRBJ1-5; D gene ambiguous. V was pared by 2 bases and J by 4 bases, with 15 bases between. This CDR3 comprises 16 residues. This CDR3 reads CASSLSGSWDNQPQHF. CDR3 nucleotides: TGTGCCAGCAGTTTATCCGGGTCCTGGGATAATCAGCCCCAGCATTTT.

This clonotype was recorded a few times. At one boundary the junction diverges from the germline segment, which might be a read error. This chain connects TRBV29-1 to TRBJ1-1, with TRBD1 as a possible D gene (6 bases). Per germline, CDR1 SQVTM and CDR2 ANQGSEA. The CDR3 consists of 13 residues. For the CDR3, the DNA is TGCAGCGGTGAACAGGGTTTGAACACTGAAGCTTTCTTT. This gives the protein CSGEQGLNTEAFF.

This chain connects TRBV20-1 to TRBJ1-1; unclear D gene. The germline V and J ends were trimmed by 0 bases and 5 bases, with 10 bases remaining between them. The CDR3 consists of 13 residues. Per germline, CDR1 DFQATT and CDR2 SNEGSKA (reference sequence). CDR3 in amino acids: CSAREGGRTEAFF. The CDR3, as DNA: TGCAGTGCTAGAGAGGGAGGGCGAACTGAAGCTTTCTTT.

The chain links TRBV19 to TRBJ1-5, with 12 positions matching TRBD1. The CDR3 sequence is 19 residues long. Germline V gene sequence: CDR1 LNHDA, CDR2 SQIVND (reference sequence). Trimming cost V 5 bases and J 6 bases; bases outside gene matches: 17. CDR3 nucleotide sequence: TGTGCCAGTAGTTTGGCCGGGACAGGGGGCTTTGCCGTGGGTCAGCCCCAGCATTTT. Translated: CASSLAGTGGFAVGQPQHF.

This clonotype was picked up many times. The rearrangement joins TRBV7-6 to TRBJ2-7; 9 bases are shared with TRBD1. CDR1 and CDR2 (germline): SGHVS, FNYEAQ. The ends lost 5 bases at V and 3 bases at J; junction bases unmatched: 8. CDR3 length: 15 amino acids. The CDR3 DNA reads TGTGCCAGCAGCAAACGTCGGGACAGGGTCTACGAGCAGTACTTC. Translated: CASSKRRDRVYEQYF.

The rearrangement joins TRBV9 to TRBJ1-1; 7 bases line up with TRBD1. In germline, CDR1 is SGDLS, CDR2 YYNGEE. V trimming: 3 bases; J trimming: 0 bases; junction bases outside the gene matches: 2. The CDR3 totals 14 residues. The chain's CDR3 is CASSGTGMNTEAFF. Here the CDR3 DNA reads TGTGCCAGCAGCGGGACAGGAATGAACACTGAAGCTTTCTTT.

About this clonotype itself: No conserved phenylalanine or tryptophan is present at the end of the CDR3, so a read error is the likely explanation. This chain links TRBV4-1 with TRBJ2-5, with TRBD2 matching over 7 bases. This CDR3 is built from 13 residues. The germline CDR1 and CDR2 sequences are MGHRA and YSYEKL. J was trimmed by 4 bases and V by 4 bases; bases with no gene match: 3. CDR3 coding DNA: TGCGCCAGCAGCCGGTGGGAGGGAGAGACCCAGTACTCC. The encoded protein is CASSRWEGETQYS.

Turning to this clonotype: A read error may be the cause here, since a much bigger clone is one base away. The chain uses TRBV20-1 and TRBJ1-2; TRBD1 aligns across 8 bases. Germline V lookup: CDR1 DFQATT, CDR2 SNEGSKA (reference sequence). The CDR3 length is 13 residues. The CDR3 sequence: CSARAGGKSGYAF. The CDR3, as DNA: TGCAGTGCTAGAGCAGGGGGCAAGTCTGGCTACGCCTTC.

In its sample, this clonotype was seen many times. The CDR3 nucleotides read TGCAGCGCGAGGGTGCCCGGGGCCAACGTCCTGACTTTC. Its protein product is CSARVPGANVLTF. The gene calls are TRBV29-1 and TRBJ2-6; D is possibly TRBD2 (5 bases). CDR3 length: 13 residues. V was cut by 7 bases and J by 4 bases, with 11 bases left in between. From germline, CDR1 is SQVTM and CDR2 ANQGSEA.

The chain carries TRBV9 and TRBJ1-3; D is uncertain. Per germline, CDR1 SGDLS and CDR2 YYNGEE. With 4 bases removed from V and 0 bases from J, the gap between germline ends came to 14 bases. This CDR3 region has 16 residues. CDR3 nucleotides: TGTGCCAGCAGCTTAGTGGCAGCCGACTCTGGAAACACCATATATTTT. This codes for CASSLVAADSGNTIYF.

The table lists this clonotype with a few counts. The chain carries TRBV6-1 and TRBJ2-5; 10 bases are a match to TRBD1. CDR1 is MNHNS and CDR2 is SASEGT in the germline V gene. Unmatched junction bases numbered 8, after V lost 6 bases and J lost 4 bases. This CDR3 contains 15 residues. The CDR3 DNA is TGTGCCAGCAGAAAATCGGGACAGGGGAGAGAGACCCAGTACTTC. As protein: CASRKSGQGRETQYF.